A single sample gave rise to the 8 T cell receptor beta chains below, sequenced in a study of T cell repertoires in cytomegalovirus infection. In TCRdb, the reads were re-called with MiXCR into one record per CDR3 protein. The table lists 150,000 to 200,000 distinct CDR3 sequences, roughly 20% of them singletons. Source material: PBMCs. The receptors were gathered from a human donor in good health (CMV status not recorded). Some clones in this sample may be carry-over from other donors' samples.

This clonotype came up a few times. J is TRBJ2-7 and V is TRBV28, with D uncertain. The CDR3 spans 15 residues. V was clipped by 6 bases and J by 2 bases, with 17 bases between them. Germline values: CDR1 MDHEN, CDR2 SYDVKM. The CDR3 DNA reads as TGTGCCAGCAGACCCGACCCCGGTTGGACCTACGAGCAGTACTTC. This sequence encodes CASRPDPGWTYEQYF.

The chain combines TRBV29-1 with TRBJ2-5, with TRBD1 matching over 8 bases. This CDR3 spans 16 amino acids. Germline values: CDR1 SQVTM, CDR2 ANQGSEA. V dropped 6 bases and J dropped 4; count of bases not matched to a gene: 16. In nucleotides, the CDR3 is TGCAGCGTCGGAACGACAGGGGCGACATTAGGAGAGACCCAGTACTTC. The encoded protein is CSVGTTGATLGETQYF. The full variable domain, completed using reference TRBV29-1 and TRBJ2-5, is SAVISQKPSRDICQRGTSLTIQCQVDSQVTMMFWYRQQPGQSLTLIATANQGSEATYESGFVIDKFPISRPNLTFSTLTVSNMSPEDSSIYLCSVGTTGATLGETQYFGPGTRLLVL.

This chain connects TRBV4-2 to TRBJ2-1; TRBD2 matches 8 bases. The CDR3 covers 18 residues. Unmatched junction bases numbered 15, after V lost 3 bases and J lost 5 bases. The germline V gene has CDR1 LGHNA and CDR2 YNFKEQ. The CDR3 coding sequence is TGTGCCAGCAGCCAGGAGATGAGGATGGGACTAGGGAACAATGAGCAGTTCTTC. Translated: CASSQEMRMGLGNNEQFF.

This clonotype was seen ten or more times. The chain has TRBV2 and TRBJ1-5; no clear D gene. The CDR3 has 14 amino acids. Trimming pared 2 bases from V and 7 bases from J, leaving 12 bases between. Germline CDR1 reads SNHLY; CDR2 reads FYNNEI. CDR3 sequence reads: CASSERETIQPQHF. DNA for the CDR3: TGTGCCAGCAGTGAAAGGGAGACGATCCAGCCCCAGCATTTT.

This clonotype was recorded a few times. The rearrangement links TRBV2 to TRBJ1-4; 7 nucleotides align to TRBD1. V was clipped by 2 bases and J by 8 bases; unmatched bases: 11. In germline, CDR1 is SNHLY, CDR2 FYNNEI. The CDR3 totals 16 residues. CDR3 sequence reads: CASSESGTVGREKLFF. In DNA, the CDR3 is TGTGCCAGCAGTGAATCCGGGACAGTAGGGCGGGAAAAACTGTTTTTT.

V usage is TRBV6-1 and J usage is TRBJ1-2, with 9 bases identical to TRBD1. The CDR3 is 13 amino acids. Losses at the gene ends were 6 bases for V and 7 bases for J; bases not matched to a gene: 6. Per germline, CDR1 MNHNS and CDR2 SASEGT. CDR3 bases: TGTGCCAGCAGAATAACAGGGGGCTGTGGCTACACCTTC. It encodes CASRITGGCGYTF.

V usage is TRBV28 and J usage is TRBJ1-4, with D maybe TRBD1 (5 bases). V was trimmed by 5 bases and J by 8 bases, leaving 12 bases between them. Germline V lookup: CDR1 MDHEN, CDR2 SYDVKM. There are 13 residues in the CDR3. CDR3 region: CASSQTSGEKLFF. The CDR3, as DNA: TGTGCCAGCAGTCAGACTTCAGGGGAAAAACTGTTTTTT.

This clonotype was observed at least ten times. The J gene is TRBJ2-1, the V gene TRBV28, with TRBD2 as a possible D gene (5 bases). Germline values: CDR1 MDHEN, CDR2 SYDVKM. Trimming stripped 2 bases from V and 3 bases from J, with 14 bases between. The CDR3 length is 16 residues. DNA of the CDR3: TGTGCCAGCAGTTTACTTAGTCCGGGGTACTACAATGAGCAGTTCTTC. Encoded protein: CASSLLSPGYYNEQFF.